A single sample is the source of the 6 T cell receptor beta chains below, sequenced in a study of blood T cells in healthy people across ages. Through a sample-barcoded 5' primer and a J-beta primer mix, a second PCR was run for roughly 7 to 12 cycles. TCRdb reanalysed the 5' RACE reads using MiXCR and keeps one entry per CDR3 protein. The profile covers some 750,000 distinct CDR3 sequences, with 22% appearing a single time and around a fifth taken by the ten largest. Sequencing was done on a sample of blood. Receptor source: a man aged 70 or older in good health.

The chain uses TRBV3-1 and TRBJ2-1; D call uncertain. CDR1 LGHDT and CDR2 YNNKEL come from the germline V gene (reference sequence). This CDR3 spans 19 amino acids. Trimming removed 0 bases from V and 0 bases from J, with 18 bases in between. The CDR3 bases are TGTGCCAGCAGCCAAGACGGTGGGCCCACCGCCTACTCCTACAATGAGCAGTTCTTC. Translation gives CASSQDGGPTAYSYNEQFF.

In the case of this clonotype: At one end, the junction sequence differs from germline, possibly due to a read error. V gene TRBV5-1 combines with J gene TRBJ1-1; D remains unclear. The CDR3 runs to 13 residues. The germline V gene has CDR1 SGHRS and CDR2 YFSETQ. The chain's CDR3 is CASSLAEDTEAFF. The DNA for the CDR3 is TGTGCCAGCAGCTTAGCGGAGGACACTGAAGCTTTCTTT.

This clonotype appeared once. V and J are TRBV7-2 and TRBJ2-5; the D is unclear. Germline-derived CDR1 and CDR2 are SGHTA and FQGNSA. Trimming cost V 5 bases and J 0 bases, with 10 bases left between them. The length of the CDR3 is 14 residues. As DNA, the CDR3 is TGTGCCAGCAGCGTTAACCTATACCAAGAGACCCAGTACTTC. Encoded protein: CASSVNLYQETQYF.

The chain joins TRBV18 to TRBJ2-5; D ambiguous. Germline lookup yields CDR1 KGHSH and CDR2 LQKENI. Trimming removed 4 bases from V and 4 bases from J, with 10 bases in between. This CDR3 comprises 13 residues. CDR3 sequence (DNA): TGTGCCAGCTCACTTGGTGTTCGAGAGACCCAGTACTTC. Translation gives CASSLGVRETQYF.

The genes are TRBV12-3 or TRBV12-4 and TRBJ2-5; D gene unclear. CDR3 length equals 14 residues. Deletions cut 3 bases from V and 3 bases from J, with 11 bases between. The CDR3, as DNA: TGTGCCAGCAGTTTTGAGAGCTGGGAAGAGACCCAGTACTTC. This gives the protein CASSFESWEETQYF.

Remarks on this clonotype: This sequence may be a read error, since a much larger clone differs from it by one base. The chain is built from TRBV5-6 and TRBJ1-2; possible D gene TRBD1, 6 bases. The germline V gene encodes CDR1 SGHDT and CDR2 YYEEEE. V lost 1 base and J lost 1, with 14 bases in between. CDR3 length: 16 residues. CDR3 DNA: TGTGCCAGCAGCTTGTGCGAACAGGGCCTTAACTATGGCTACACCTTC. Encoded protein: CASSLCEQGLNYGYTF.